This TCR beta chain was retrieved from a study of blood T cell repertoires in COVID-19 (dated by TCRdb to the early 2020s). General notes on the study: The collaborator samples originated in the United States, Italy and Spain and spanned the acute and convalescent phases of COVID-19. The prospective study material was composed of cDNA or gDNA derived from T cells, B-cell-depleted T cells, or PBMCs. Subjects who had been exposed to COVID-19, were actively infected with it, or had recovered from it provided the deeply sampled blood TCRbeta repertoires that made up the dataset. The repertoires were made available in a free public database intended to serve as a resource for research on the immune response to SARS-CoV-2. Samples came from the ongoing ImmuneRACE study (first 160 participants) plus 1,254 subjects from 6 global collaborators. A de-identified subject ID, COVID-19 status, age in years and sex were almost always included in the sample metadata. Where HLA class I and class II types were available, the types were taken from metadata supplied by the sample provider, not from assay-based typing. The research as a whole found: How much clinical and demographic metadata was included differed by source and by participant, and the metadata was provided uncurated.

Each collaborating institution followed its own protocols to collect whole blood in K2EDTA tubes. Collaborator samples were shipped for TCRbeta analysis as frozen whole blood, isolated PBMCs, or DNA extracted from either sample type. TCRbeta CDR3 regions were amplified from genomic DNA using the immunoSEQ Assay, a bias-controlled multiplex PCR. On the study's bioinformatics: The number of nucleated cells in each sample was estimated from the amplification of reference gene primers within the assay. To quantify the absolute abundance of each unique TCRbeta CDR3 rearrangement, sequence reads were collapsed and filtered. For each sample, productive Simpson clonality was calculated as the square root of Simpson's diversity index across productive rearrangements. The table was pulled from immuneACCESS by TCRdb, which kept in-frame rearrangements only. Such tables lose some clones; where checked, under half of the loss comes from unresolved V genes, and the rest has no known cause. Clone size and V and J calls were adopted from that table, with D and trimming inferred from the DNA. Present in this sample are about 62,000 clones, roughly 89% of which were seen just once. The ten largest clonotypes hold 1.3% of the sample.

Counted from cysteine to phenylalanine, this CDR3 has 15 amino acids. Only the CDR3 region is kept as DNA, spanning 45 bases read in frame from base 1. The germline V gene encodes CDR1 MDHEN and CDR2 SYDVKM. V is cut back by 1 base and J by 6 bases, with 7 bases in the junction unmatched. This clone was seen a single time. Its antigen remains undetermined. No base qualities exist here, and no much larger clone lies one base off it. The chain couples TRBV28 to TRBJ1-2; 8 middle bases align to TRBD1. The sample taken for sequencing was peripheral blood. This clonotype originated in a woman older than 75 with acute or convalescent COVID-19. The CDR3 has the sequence CASSLFPTGGDGYTF. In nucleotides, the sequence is TGTGCCAGCAGTTTATTCCCAACAGGGGGAGATGGCTACACCTTC.